The 17 T cell receptor beta chains presented below share a single source sample, sequenced in a study of CD8 T cells in cerebrospinal fluid in Alzheimer's disease. Using the 10x single-cell sequencing reads, TCRdb records one entry per CDR3 protein without DNA. The sample's table shows approximately 1,500 distinct CDR3 sequences. Sequencing used cerebrospinal fluid. The receptors originated from a human donor with mild cognitive impairment.

Measured by frequency, this clonotype is large (0.1 to 1%). The chain has TRBV14 and TRBJ1-6; there is no DNA to check the TCRdb D call of TRBD1. The CDR3 has 14 residues. Germline V gives CDR1 SGHDN, CDR2 FVKESK. The CDR3 is CASTGGTDNSPLHF.

Frequency places this clonotype as medium-sized (0.01 to 0.1%). This sequence joins TRBV5-1 and TRBJ1-4; TCRdb gives TRBD1 as the D gene, but with no DNA this cannot be confirmed. The germline V gene encodes CDR1 SGHRS and CDR2 YFSETQ. The CDR3 has 13 residues. The CDR3 sequence is CASSYGGDEKLFF.

By frequency, this clonotype registers medium-sized (0.01 to 0.1%). The chain has TRBV10-3 and TRBJ2-3; no DNA is available, so the TRBD2 call from TCRdb remains unchecked. There are 16 residues in the CDR3. Germline lookup yields CDR1 ENHRY and CDR2 SYGVKD. The CDR3: CAITTAPSGIPDTQYF.

This clonotype is medium-sized by frequency. The CDR3 reads CASSQEFGSITAFF. The chain employs TRBV14 and TRBJ1-1. This CDR3 has 14 amino acids. Germline CDR1 SGHDN, CDR2 FVKESK.

This clonotype is identified as medium-sized from frequency. The chain combines TRBV2 with TRBJ1-6; TCRdb lists TRBD1, though no DNA is available to test this call. The CDR3 consists of 13 residues. CDR1 and CDR2 from the germline V gene are SNHLY and FYNNEI. The chain's CDR3 is CASRGQLNSPLHF.

This clonotype is called medium-sized (0.01 to 0.1%) based on its frequency. The chain combines TRBV7-9 with TRBJ1-6. CDR1 SEHNR and CDR2 FQNEAQ come from the germline V gene (reference sequence). The CDR3 runs 17 residues. CDR3 sequence: CASSSIATTRYNSPLHF.

V and J are TRBV7-2 and TRBJ2-2. The CDR3 length is 12 residues. Germline lookup yields CDR1 SGHTA and CDR2 FQGNSA. This chain's CDR3 is CASSLGYGELFF. The variable domain in full, completed from reference TRBV7-2 and TRBJ2-2, reads GAGVSQSPSNKVTEKGKDVELRCDPISGHTALYWYRQSLGQGLEFLIYFQGNSAPDKSGLPSDRFSAERTGGSVSTLTIQRTQQEDSAVYLCASSLGYGELFFGEGSRLTVL.

By frequency, this clonotype is medium-sized. The V call is TRBV2, the J call TRBJ1-6; TCRdb calls TRBD1, which cannot be checked without DNA. The length of the CDR3 is 15 residues. Germline-derived CDR1 and CDR2 are SNHLY and FYNNEI. This CDR3 reads CASSEQGVNNSPLHF.

This clonotype is identified as medium-sized from frequency. V and J are TRBV12-3 or TRBV12-4 and TRBJ2-5; TCRdb picks TRBD2, but there is no DNA to check that call. This CDR3 is 15 amino acids long. This CDR3 reads CASTLTGREGETQYF.

This clonotype ranks as medium-sized in terms of frequency. Here the CDR3 reads CASKRALRGAQETQYF. The chain has TRBV5-4 and TRBJ2-5; TCRdb calls TRBD2, which cannot be checked without DNA. This CDR3 comprises 16 residues. Germline V CDR1 and CDR2: SGHNT, YYREEE (reference sequence).

Frequency places this clonotype as medium-sized. This chain uses TRBV6-2 or TRBV6-3 with TRBJ2-5; lacking DNA, the TRBD1 call made by TCRdb goes unchecked. Germline CDR1 MNHEY, CDR2 SVGEGT. The CDR3 totals 12 residues. CDR3 residues: CASGSGGETQYF.

This clonotype is identified as medium-sized from frequency. The chain uses TRBV12-3 or TRBV12-4 and TRBJ1-1; TCRdb outputs TRBD1, but without DNA this stays unchecked. CDR3 size: 14 residues. This CDR3 is CASRRDRANTEAFF.

Frequency places this clonotype as medium-sized. V gene TRBV6-5 combines with J gene TRBJ2-7; the D gene TCRdb calls, TRBD1, cannot be checked with no DNA. The germline gives CDR1 MNHEY, CDR2 SVGAGI. This CDR3 spans 13 amino acids. The CDR3 reads CASSLTGRYEQYF.

Its frequency marks this clonotype as medium-sized (0.01 to 0.1%). The rearrangement uses TRBV19 and TRBJ2-3; the D call of TRBD1 rests on TCRdb alone, since no DNA is present to check it. The CDR3 is 13 amino acids. CDR1 and CDR2 from the germline V gene are LNHDA and SQIVND (reference sequence). The chain's CDR3 is CASSYGGPDTQYF.

This clonotype shows up as large by frequency. V is TRBV6-2 or TRBV6-3 and J is TRBJ2-3; TCRdb's D gene call, TRBD2, goes unchecked for lack of DNA. Germline V gene sequence: CDR1 MNHEY, CDR2 SVGEGT. CDR3 length equals 15 residues. CDR3 region: CASSYGTRSTDTQYF.

This clonotype is identified as large (0.1 to 1%) from frequency. The chain links TRBV9 to TRBJ1-1; TCRdb lists TRBD1, though no DNA is available to test this call. Germline V gene sequence: CDR1 SGDLS, CDR2 YYNGEE. The CDR3 consists of 14 residues. The CDR3 is CASSPDRSNTEAFF.

This clonotype is medium-sized by frequency. The gene calls are TRBV5-1 and TRBJ2-3. Germline V gene data show CDR1 as SGHRS and CDR2 as YFSETQ. The CDR3 is 14 amino acids. This CDR3 reads CASSVGTATDTQYF.